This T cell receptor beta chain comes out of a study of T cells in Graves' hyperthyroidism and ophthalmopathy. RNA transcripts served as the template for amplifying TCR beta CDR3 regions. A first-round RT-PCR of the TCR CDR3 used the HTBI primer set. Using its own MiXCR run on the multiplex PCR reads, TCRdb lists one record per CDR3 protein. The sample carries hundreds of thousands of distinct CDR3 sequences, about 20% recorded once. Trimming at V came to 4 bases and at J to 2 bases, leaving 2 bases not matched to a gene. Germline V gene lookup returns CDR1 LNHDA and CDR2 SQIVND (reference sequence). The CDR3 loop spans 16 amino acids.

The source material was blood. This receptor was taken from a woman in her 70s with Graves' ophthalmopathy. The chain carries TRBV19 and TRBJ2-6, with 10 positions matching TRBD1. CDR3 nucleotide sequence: TGTGCCAGTAGTAGGGACAGGGGAACTGGGGCCAACGTCCTGACTTTC. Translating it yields CASSRDRGTGANVLTF.